The present T cell receptor beta chain was sequenced within a study of beta chain features in type 1 diabetes (dated by TCRdb to 2016 to 2019). For the study in its entirety: Mean age, gender distribution, total cell number and subset yield were not different between patients and healthy donors. Across all samples, 107,917,701 sorted cells were examined, and cell number per subset correlated strongly with RNA yield. Regulatory and stem cell-like memory subsets were isolated from only 8 patients and about eight healthy donors, whereas naive and central memory subsets came from all 30 or so donors. In the study, TCRB repertoires of sorted circulating CD4+ T cell subsets from recently diagnosed type 1 diabetes patients were compared with those of matched healthy donors. Broader findings and caveats from the paper: Because the HLA sub-analyses included only small numbers of individuals, any influence of HLA type on TCRB rearrangement was left unresolved. Because cDNA was sequenced instead of genomic DNA, activated cells with high expression could be over-represented, although the groups did not differ in activation or CD3 levels. A moderate but significant shortening of TCRB CDR3 length was observed in type 1 diabetes patients in all four CD4+ subsets. PCR may preferentially amplify shorter templates, but because patient and control samples were amplified and corrected together, any resulting skew would affect both groups equally. Naive, central memory and regulatory TCRB repertoires appeared to be more similar among patients than among healthy donors. Patients with type 1 diabetes made fewer insertions and deleted more nucleotides at VDJ recombination sites, implying thymic rearrangement abnormalities.

From each donor, a single peripheral blood sample of about 100 mL on average was drawn into heparinised tubes. Using a panel that included CD45RO, CCR7, CD25, CD127, CD95 and CD27, naive, central memory, regulatory and stem cell-like memory CD4+ T cells were sorted on a BD FACSAria II. All sorted populations exceeded 98% purity. PBMCs were separated immediately by Lymphoprep density gradient centrifugation and were stained directly, without being cultured. Samples were stained and sorted in pairs, with one healthy donor and one patient per experiment, so that batch effects were minimized. With respect to this clone: Its binding antigen is unknown. Base qualities are not at hand, and no much larger clone is one base apart.

The entire isolated RNA was reverse transcribed using the High Capacity cDNA Reverse Transcription Kit, and thus expressed TCRB transcripts were sequenced. Deep immunoSEQ sequencing was applied to naive, central memory and regulatory T cell samples, giving an average of roughly 3.6 million total reads per sample. Sorted cells were lysed in RLT buffer and RNA was extracted with DNase-treated RNeasy Micro or Mini kits, depending on cell number. Each cell subset was processed separately to prevent cross-contamination, with patient and healthy donor samples processed together. Using the immunoSEQ multiplex PCR, TCRB sequences were amplified from cDNA into 87-bp fragments spanning the CDR3 region. Sequencing of the amplicons was performed on the Illumina HiSeq platform. As for the authors' bioinformatics: PCR bias was computationally corrected using synthetic template baselines, reads within Hamming distance 2 were collapsed, and singletons that could not be merged were discarded. Reads were aligned against IMGT to assign V, D and J genes, CDR3 length and insertions or deletions at six rearrangement sites. Within each subset, clonotype counts were normalized to the number of sorted cells before true diversity and Gini coefficients were calculated with the tcR R package. Repertoire sharing was quantified using the overlap coefficient calculated on TCRB nucleotide sequences. TCRdb re-hosts the immuneACCESS table, in-frame sequences only. Its copies lack some clones; in the studies checked, an unresolved V gene accounts for under half of them, and the cause for the rest is not known. V and J calls and clone size are as listed in that table; D and trimming were resolved from the DNA. The sample profile shows about 130,000 clones; about a tenth of them were found once. 0.68% of the sample is taken by the ten largest.

From its cysteine to its phenylalanine, the CDR3 spans 17 amino acids. Only the CDR3 portion is preserved as DNA: 51 bases, with reading frame beginning at the first base. In the germline V gene, CDR1 corresponds to SGHTA and CDR2 to FQGNSA. The junction shows trimming of 1 base on V and 2 bases on J, and the gene matches do not reach 3 bases of it. The sample comprised central memory CD4+ T cells from blood. The TCR originated in a young man in good health. The chain was built from TRBV7-2 and TRBJ2-5; the central 14 bases match TRBD2. The sequenced DNA: TGTGCCAGCAGCTTAGGCCGACTAGCGGGGGGGCAAGAGACCCAGTACTTC. Translated, this is CASSLGRLAGGQETQYF. The full variable domain, completed from the reference TRBV7-2 and TRBJ2-5 proteins outside the CDR3, reads GAGVSQSPSNKVTEKGKDVELRCDPISGHTALYWYRQSLGQGLEFLIYFQGNSAPDKSGLPSDRFSAERTGGSVSTLTIQRTQQEDSAVYLCASSLGRLAGGQETQYFGPGTRLLVL.